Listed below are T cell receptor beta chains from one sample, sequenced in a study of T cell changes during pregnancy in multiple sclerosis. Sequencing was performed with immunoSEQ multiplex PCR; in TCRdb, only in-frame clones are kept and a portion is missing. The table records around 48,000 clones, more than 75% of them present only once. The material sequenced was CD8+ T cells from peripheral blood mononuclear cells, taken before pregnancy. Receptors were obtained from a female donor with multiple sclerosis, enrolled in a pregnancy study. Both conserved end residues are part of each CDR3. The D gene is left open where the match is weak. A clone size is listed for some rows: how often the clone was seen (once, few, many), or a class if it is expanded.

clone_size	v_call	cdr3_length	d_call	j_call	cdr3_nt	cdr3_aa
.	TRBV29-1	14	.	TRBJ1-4	TGCAGCGTCGCCGGGCGGGGTACCAATGAAAAACTGTTTTTT	CSVAGRGTNEKLFF
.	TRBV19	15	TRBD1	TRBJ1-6	TGTGCCAGTAGTTCCCTCGACAGGGATAATTCACCCCTCCACTTT	CASSSLDRDNSPLHF
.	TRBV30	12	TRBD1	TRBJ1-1	TGTGCCTGGAGTGAGGGGGCAGCTGAAGCTTTCTTT	CAWSEGAAEAFF
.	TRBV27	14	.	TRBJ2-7	TGTGCCAGCAGTTATTTTACAGGTCCCTACGAGCAGTACTTC	CASSYFTGPYEQYF
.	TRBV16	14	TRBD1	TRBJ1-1	TGTGCCAGCAGCCCGGACAGGGGCAACACTGAAGCTTTCTTT	CASSPDRGNTEAFF
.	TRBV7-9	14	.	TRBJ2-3	TGTGCCAGCAGCTTCCTCAGGGGCGGAGATACGCAGTATTTT	CASSFLRGGDTQYF
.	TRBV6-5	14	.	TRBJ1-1	TGTGCCAGCAGTCTCGGAGGAGGGAGCACTGAAGCTTTCTTT	CASSLGGGSTEAFF
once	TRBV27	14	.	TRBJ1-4	TGTGCCAGCAGTCCGGACGCGGGAAATGAAAAACTGTTTTTT	CASSPDAGNEKLFF
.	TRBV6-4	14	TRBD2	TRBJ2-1	TGTGCCAGCAGTCGGGGGGGCTCCTACAATGAGCAGTTCTTC	CASSRGGSYNEQFF
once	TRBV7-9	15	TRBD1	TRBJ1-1	TGTGCCAGCAGCCCGGTAAGGACAGGGGGCAGCGAAGCTTTCTTT	CASSPVRTGGSEAFF
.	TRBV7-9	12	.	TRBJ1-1	TGTGCCAGCAGCTTACCCCACAGTGAAGCTTTCTTT	CASSLPHSEAFF